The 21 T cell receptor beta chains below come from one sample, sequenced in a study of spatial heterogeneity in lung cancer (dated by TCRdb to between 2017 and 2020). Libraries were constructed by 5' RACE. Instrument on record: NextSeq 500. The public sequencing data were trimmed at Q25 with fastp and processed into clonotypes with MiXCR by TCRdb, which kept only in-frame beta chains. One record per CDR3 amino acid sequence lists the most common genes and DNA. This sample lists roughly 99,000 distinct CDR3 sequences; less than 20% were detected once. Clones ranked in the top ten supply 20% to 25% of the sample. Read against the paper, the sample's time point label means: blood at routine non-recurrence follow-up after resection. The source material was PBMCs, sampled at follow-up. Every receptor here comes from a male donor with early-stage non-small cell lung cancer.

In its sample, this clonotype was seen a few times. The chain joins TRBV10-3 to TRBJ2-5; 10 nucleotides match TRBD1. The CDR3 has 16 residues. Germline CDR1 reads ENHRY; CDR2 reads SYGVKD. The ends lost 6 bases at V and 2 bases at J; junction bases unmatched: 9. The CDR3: CAISESDRGFQETQYF. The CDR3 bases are TGTGCCATCAGCGAATCGGACAGGGGGTTTCAAGAGACCCAGTACTTC.

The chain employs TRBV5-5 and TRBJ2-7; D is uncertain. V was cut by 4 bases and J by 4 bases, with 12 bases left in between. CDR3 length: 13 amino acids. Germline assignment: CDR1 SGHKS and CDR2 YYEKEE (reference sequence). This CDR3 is CASSRFPEYEQYV. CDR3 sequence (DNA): TGTGCCAGCAGCCGCTTCCCAGAGTACGAGCAGTACGTC.

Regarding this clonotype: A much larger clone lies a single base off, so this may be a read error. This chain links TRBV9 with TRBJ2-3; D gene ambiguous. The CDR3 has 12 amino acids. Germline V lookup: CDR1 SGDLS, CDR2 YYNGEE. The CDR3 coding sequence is TGTGCCAGCGGCGTTGGGCCAGATACGCAGTATTTT. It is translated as CASGVGPDTQYF.

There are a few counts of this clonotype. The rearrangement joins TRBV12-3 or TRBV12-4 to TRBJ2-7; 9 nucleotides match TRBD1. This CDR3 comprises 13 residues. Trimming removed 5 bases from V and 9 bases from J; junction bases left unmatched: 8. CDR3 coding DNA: TGTGCCAGCAGTGGTGGACAGGGGAGAAGGCAGTACGTC. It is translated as CASSGGQGRRQYV.

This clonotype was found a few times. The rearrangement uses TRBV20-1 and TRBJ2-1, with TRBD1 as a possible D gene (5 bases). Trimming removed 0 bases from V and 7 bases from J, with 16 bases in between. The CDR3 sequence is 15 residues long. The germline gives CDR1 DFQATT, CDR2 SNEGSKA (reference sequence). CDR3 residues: CSARDRQGIGNEQFF. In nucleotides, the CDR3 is TGCAGTGCTAGAGATAGGCAGGGTATCGGGAATGAGCAGTTCTTC.

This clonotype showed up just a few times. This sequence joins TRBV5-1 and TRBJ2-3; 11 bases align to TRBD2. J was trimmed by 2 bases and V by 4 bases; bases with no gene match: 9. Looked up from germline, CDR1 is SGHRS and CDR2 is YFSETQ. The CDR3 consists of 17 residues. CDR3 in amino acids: CASSPEASGGPTDTQYF. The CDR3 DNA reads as TGCGCCAGCAGCCCCGAGGCTAGCGGGGGGCCCACAGATACGCAGTATTTT.

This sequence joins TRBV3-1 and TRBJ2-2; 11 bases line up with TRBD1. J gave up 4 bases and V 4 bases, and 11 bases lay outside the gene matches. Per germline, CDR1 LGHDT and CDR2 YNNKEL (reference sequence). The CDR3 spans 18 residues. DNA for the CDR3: TGTGCCAGCAGCCCTGGGACAGGGGGTCTGAAATTCACCGGGGAGCTGTTTTTT. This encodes CASSPGTGGLKFTGELFF. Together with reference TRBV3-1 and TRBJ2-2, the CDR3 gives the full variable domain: DTAVSQTPKYLVTQMGNDKSIKCEQNLGHDTMYWYKQDSKKFLKIMFSYNNKELIINETVPNRFSPKSPDKAHLNLHINSLELGDSAVYFCASSPGTGGLKFTGELFFGEGSRLTVL.

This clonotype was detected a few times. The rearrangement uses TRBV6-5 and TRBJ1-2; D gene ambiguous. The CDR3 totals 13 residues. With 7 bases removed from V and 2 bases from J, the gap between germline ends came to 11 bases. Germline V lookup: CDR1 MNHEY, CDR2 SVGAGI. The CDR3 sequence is CASKVNNNYGYTF. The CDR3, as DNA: TGTGCCAGCAAAGTCAACAACAACTATGGCTACACCTTC.

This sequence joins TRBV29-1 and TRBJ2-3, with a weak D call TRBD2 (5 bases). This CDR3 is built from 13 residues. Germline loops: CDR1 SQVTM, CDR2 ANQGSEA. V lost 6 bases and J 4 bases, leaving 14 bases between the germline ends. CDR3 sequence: CSVQGLTADTQYF. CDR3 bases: TGCAGCGTCCAAGGACTTACGGCAGATACGCAGTATTTT.

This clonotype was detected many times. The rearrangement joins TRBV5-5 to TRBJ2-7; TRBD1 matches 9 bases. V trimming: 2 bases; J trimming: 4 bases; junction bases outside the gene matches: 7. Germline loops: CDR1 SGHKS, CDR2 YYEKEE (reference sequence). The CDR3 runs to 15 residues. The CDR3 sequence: CASSLTGGNWYEQYV. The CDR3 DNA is TGTGCCAGCAGCTTAACAGGGGGCAATTGGTACGAGCAGTACGTC.

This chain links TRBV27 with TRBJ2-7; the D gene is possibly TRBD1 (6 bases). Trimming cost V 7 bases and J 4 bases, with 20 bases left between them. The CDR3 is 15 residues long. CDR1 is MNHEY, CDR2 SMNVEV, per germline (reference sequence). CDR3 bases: TGTGCCAGCAAACCCCTCAGGGGAATATCTTACGAGCAGTACTTC. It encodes CASKPLRGISYEQYF.

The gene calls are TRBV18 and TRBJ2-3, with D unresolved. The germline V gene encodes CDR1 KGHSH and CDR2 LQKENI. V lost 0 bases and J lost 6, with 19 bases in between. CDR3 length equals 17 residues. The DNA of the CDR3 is TGTGCCAGCTCACCACCGTTAGGCACGGCCCCCGGGGATACGCAGTATTTT. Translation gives CASSPPLGTAPGDTQYF.

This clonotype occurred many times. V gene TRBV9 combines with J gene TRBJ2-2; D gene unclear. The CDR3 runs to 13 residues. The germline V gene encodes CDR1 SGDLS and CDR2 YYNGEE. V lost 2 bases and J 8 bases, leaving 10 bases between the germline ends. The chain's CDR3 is CASSVTPYGELFF. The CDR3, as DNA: TGTGCCAGCAGCGTCACCCCTTATGGGGAGCTGTTTTTT.

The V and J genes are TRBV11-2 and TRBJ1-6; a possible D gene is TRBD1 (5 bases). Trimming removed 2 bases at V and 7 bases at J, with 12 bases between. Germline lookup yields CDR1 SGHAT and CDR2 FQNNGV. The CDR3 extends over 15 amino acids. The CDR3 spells CASSLPGSNNSPLHF. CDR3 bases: TGTGCCAGCAGCTTACCAGGGTCCAACAATTCACCCCTCCACTTT.

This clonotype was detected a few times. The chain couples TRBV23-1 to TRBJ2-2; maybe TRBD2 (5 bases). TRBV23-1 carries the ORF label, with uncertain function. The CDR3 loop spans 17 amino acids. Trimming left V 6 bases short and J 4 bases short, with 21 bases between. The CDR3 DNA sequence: TGCGCCAGCAGCCTCTTTCCGACGGGGTTTCGCACCGGGGAGCTGTTTTTT. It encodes CASSLFPTGFRTGELFF.

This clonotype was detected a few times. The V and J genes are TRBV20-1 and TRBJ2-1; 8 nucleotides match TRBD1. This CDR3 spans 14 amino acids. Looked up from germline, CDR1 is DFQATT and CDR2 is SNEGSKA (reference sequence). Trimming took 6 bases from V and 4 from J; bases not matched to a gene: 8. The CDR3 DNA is TGCAGTGCCCAGACCGGGACAGGTTACAATGAGCAGTTCTTC. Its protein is CSAQTGTGYNEQFF.

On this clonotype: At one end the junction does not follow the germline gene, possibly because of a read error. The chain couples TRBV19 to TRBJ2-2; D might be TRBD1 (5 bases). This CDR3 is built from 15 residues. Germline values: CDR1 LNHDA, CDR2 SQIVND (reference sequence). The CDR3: CASSLEYDSTGELFF. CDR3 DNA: TGTGCCAGTAGTTTAGAGTACGACAGCACCGGGGAGCTGTTTTTT.

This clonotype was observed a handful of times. CDR3: CATSRDSAQETQYF. Here the CDR3 DNA reads TGTGCCACCAGCAGGGACAGCGCCCAAGAGACCCAGTACTTC. This chain joins TRBV15 and TRBJ2-5, with a tentative D call TRBD1 (6 bases). The CDR3 covers 14 residues. V gave up 3 bases and J gave up 1 base, with 9 bases separating them. Per germline, CDR1 LNHNV and CDR2 YYDKDF (reference sequence).

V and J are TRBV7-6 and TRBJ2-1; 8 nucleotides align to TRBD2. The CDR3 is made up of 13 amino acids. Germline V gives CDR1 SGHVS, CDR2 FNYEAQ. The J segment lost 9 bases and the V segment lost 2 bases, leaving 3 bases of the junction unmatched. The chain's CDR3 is CASSLTGGSEQFF. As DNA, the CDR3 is TGTGCCAGCAGCTTAACGGGGGGGAGTGAGCAGTTCTTC.

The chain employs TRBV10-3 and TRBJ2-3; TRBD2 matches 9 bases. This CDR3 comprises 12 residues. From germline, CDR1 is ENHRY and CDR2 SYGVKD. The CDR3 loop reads CASGSGPDTQYF. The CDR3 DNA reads TGTGCTAGCGGGAGCGGCCCAGATACGCAGTATTTT.

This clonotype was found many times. CDR3 DNA sequence: TGTGCCAGCTCACCAGAAGGGAGCGGGACTGAAGCTTTCTTT. Translating gives CASSPEGSGTEAFF. The rearrangement links TRBV18 to TRBJ1-1; D remains unclear. The V and J ends lost 2 bases and 5 bases respectively, with 12 bases between them. Germline V gene sequence: CDR1 KGHSH, CDR2 LQKENI. The CDR3 contains 14 residues.